The present TCR beta chain was sequenced within a study of blood T cell repertoires in COVID-19 (dated by TCRdb to the early 2020s). At the level of the whole study: The collaborator samples originated in the United States, Italy and Spain and spanned the acute and convalescent phases of COVID-19. Sample metadata almost always included a de-identified subject ID, COVID-19 status, age in years and sex. The prospective study material was composed of cDNA or gDNA derived from T cells, B-cell-depleted T cells, or PBMCs. Samples came from the ongoing ImmuneRACE study (first 160 participants) plus 1,254 subjects from 6 global collaborators. The dataset comprised deeply sampled blood TCRbeta repertoires from subjects exposed to, actively infected with, or recovered from COVID-19. The repertoires were made available in a free public database intended to serve as a resource for research on the immune response to SARS-CoV-2. Where available, HLA class I and class II types were obtained from metadata supplied by the sample provider rather than from assay-based typing. Broad study findings and their caveats: How much clinical and demographic metadata was included differed by source and by participant, and the metadata was provided uncurated.

Based on the germline V gene (reference sequence), the CDR1 and CDR2 sequences are GTSNPN and SVGIG. Including the terminal cysteine and phenylalanine, the CDR3 comprises 14 residues. Only CDR3 DNA remains: 42 bases, in frame from the first base. V and J are truncated by 0 bases and 0 bases respectively, leaving an intervening sequence of 9 bases. Each collaborating institution followed its own protocols to collect whole blood in K2EDTA tubes. Collaborator samples were shipped for TCRbeta analysis as frozen whole blood, isolated PBMCs, or DNA extracted from either sample type. The immunoSEQ Assay, a bias-controlled multiplex PCR, was used to amplify TCRbeta CDR3 regions from genomic DNA. On the study's bioinformatics: Within the assay, amplification of reference gene primers was used to estimate how many nucleated cells each sample contained. Sequence reads were collapsed and filtered to measure the absolute abundance of every unique TCRbeta CDR3 rearrangement. For each sample, productive Simpson clonality was calculated as the square root of Simpson's diversity index across productive rearrangements. TCRdb holds this immuneACCESS table with in-frame rearrangements only. Some clones are missing; in checked studies, unresolved V genes explain under half, and the rest has no known cause. Clonal size and the V and J genes are those of that table, whereas D and trimming came from the DNA. The sample table holds 150,000 to 200,000 clones, of which around nine tenths were seen once. The biggest ten clones account for roughly 3.9% of the sample.

The table lists this clone with a count of one. What this receptor recognizes is not known. No per-base quality is available; no much larger clone lies one base away. The chain uses TRBV30 and TRBJ2-7; TRBD2 is possibly the D segment (6 matching bases). The sequence came from a man between 18 and 35 years old with active or convalescent COVID-19. Source material: peripheral blood. The bases read TGTGCCTGGAGTGTACTCGGGAGCTCCTACGAGCAGTACTTC. Its translation reads: CAWSVLGSSYEQYF.